These T cell receptor beta chains were read from a single sample in a study of shared clonotypes between healthy human individuals. The data were produced by immunoSEQ multiplex PCR, yet TCRdb's version contains in-frame clones alone and is incomplete. Among millions of clones, around 96% were seen once, and the ten largest hold 0.9% to 1.4%. The sample consisted of naive CD8+ T cells sorted from blood. All receptors come from a man aged 18 to 29 in good health. Each CDR3 is given with its conserved first and last residue. D genes are given only for firm matches. Clone size is stated in some rows and not others, as once, few, many or a class when expanded.

j_call: TRBJ2-7
clone_size: NA
d_call: NA
v_call: TRBV6-1
cdr3_aa: CASSPRGNSYEQYF
cdr3_nt: TGTGCCAGCAGTCCTAGGGGGAACTCCTACGAGCAGTACTTC

j_call: TRBJ2-2
clone_size: NA
d_call: NA
v_call: TRBV6-5
cdr3_aa: CASSYIPGELFF
cdr3_nt: TGTGCCAGCAGTTACATTCCCGGGGAGCTGTTTTTT

j_call: TRBJ1-2
clone_size: once
d_call: NA
v_call: TRBV5-1
cdr3_aa: CASSLGSLEGYTF
cdr3_nt: TGCGCCAGCAGCTTGGGCAGTCTTGAGGGCTACACCTTC

j_call: TRBJ2-5
clone_size: NA
d_call: TRBD2
v_call: TRBV19
cdr3_aa: CASSPAGDDPETQYF
cdr3_nt: TGTGCCAGTAGCCCCGCGGGGGACGACCCGGAGACCCAGTACTTC

j_call: TRBJ1-2
clone_size: NA
d_call: TRBD1
v_call: TRBV27
cdr3_aa: CASSPARDRGQGVYGYTF
cdr3_nt: TGTGCCAGCAGCCCTGCCCGGGACAGGGGGCAGGGAGTCTATGGCTACACCTTC

j_call: TRBJ2-7
clone_size: NA
d_call: TRBD1
v_call: TRBV6-6
cdr3_aa: CASSYLWTGGYEQYF
cdr3_nt: TGTGCCAGCAGTTACCTATGGACAGGGGGTTACGAGCAGTACTTC

j_call: TRBJ2-5
clone_size: NA
d_call: TRBD2
v_call: TRBV29-1
cdr3_aa: CSVPMGRGGPSTKETQYF
cdr3_nt: TGCAGCGTTCCAATGGGGCGGGGGGGCCCCTCGACCAAAGAGACCCAGTACTTC

j_call: TRBJ2-1
clone_size: NA
d_call: TRBD2
v_call: TRBV2
cdr3_aa: CASTGLAGGYNEQFF
cdr3_nt: TGTGCCAGCACTGGACTAGCGGGAGGCTACAATGAGCAGTTCTTC

j_call: TRBJ2-7
clone_size: NA
d_call: NA
v_call: TRBV28
cdr3_aa: CASTPGAASSYEQYF
cdr3_nt: TGTGCCAGCACCCCCGGGGCGGCTAGCTCCTACGAGCAGTACTTC

j_call: TRBJ2-1
clone_size: NA
d_call: NA
v_call: TRBV6-1
cdr3_aa: CASSRRVTEQFF
cdr3_nt: TGTGCCAGCAGCCGGCGGGTCACTGAGCAGTTCTTC

j_call: TRBJ1-2
clone_size: once
d_call: NA
v_call: TRBV7-8
cdr3_aa: CASSTSRDRGYGYTF
cdr3_nt: TGTGCCAGCAGCACAAGCCGGGACCGTGGATATGGCTACACCTTC

j_call: TRBJ2-1
clone_size: NA
d_call: TRBD2
v_call: TRBV2
cdr3_aa: CASIGEIAGVPEQFF
cdr3_nt: TGTGCCAGCATCGGGGAAATAGCGGGAGTGCCTGAGCAGTTCTTC

j_call: TRBJ1-1
clone_size: NA
d_call: NA
v_call: TRBV2
cdr3_aa: CAGVSVEAFF
cdr3_nt: TGTGCCGGCGTTTCAGTAGAAGCTTTCTTT

j_call: TRBJ2-1
clone_size: NA
d_call: NA
v_call: TRBV4-3
cdr3_aa: CASSQDFSDRWDEQFF
cdr3_nt: TGCGCCAGCAGCCAAGATTTCAGCGACCGGTGGGATGAGCAGTTCTTC

j_call: TRBJ2-1
clone_size: NA
d_call: TRBD1
v_call: TRBV29-1
cdr3_aa: CSVWGTGGREQFF
cdr3_nt: TGCAGCGTTTGGGGGACAGGGGGCAGGGAGCAGTTCTTC

j_call: TRBJ2-5
clone_size: NA
d_call: NA
v_call: TRBV25-1
cdr3_aa: CASSAGLETQYF
cdr3_nt: TGTGCCAGCAGTGCTGGGTTGGAGACCCAGTACTTC

j_call: TRBJ2-5
clone_size: NA
d_call: NA
v_call: TRBV7-9
cdr3_aa: CASSLTETQYF
cdr3_nt: TGTGCCAGCAGCTTAACAGAGACCCAGTACTTC

j_call: TRBJ2-7
clone_size: NA
d_call: NA
v_call: TRBV7-2
cdr3_aa: CASSLGTSTEQYF
cdr3_nt: TGTGCCAGCAGCTTAGGTACCTCCACCGAGCAGTACTTC

j_call: TRBJ1-6
clone_size: NA
d_call: NA
v_call: TRBV5-6
cdr3_aa: CASSLAPGLSAPLHF
cdr3_nt: TGTGCCAGCAGCTTGGCTCCGGGGTTAAGTGCACCCCTCCACTTT

j_call: TRBJ2-7
clone_size: NA
d_call: TRBD1
v_call: TRBV5-8
cdr3_aa: CASSRDRGQNEQYF
cdr3_nt: TGTGCCAGCAGCAGGGACAGGGGGCAGAACGAGCAGTACTTC

j_call: TRBJ1-5
clone_size: NA
d_call: NA
v_call: TRBV30
cdr3_aa: CAWRYGGEGNQPQHF
cdr3_nt: TGTGCCTGGAGGTATGGGGGAGAGGGCAATCAGCCCCAGCATTTT

j_call: TRBJ2-2
clone_size: NA
d_call: NA
v_call: TRBV5-1
cdr3_aa: CASSLGGAGTGELFF
cdr3_nt: TGCGCCAGCAGCTTAGGGGGAGCGGGCACCGGGGAGCTGTTTTTT

j_call: TRBJ2-1
clone_size: NA
d_call: NA
v_call: TRBV4-1
cdr3_aa: CASSQGLGAYNEQFF
cdr3_nt: TGCGCCAGCAGCCAGGGACTTGGCGCCTACAATGAGCAGTTCTTC

j_call: TRBJ2-3
clone_size: NA
d_call: TRBD2
v_call: TRBV27
cdr3_aa: CASSHWTSGNTDTQYF
cdr3_nt: TGTGCCAGCAGTCATTGGACTAGCGGAAACACAGATACGCAGTATTTT

j_call: TRBJ2-3
clone_size: NA
d_call: NA
v_call: TRBV9
cdr3_aa: CASSVFPGPTDTQYF
cdr3_nt: TGTGCCAGCAGCGTATTCCCGGGGCCCACAGATACGCAGTATTTT

j_call: TRBJ1-2
clone_size: NA
d_call: NA
v_call: TRBV5-1
cdr3_aa: CATAAGRTYGYTF
cdr3_nt: TGCGCCACGGCGGCCGGACGGACATATGGCTACACCTTC

j_call: TRBJ2-7
clone_size: once
d_call: NA
v_call: TRBV6-1
cdr3_aa: CASRVDRTYEQYF
cdr3_nt: TGTGCCAGCAGGGTGGACAGAACCTACGAGCAGTACTTC

j_call: TRBJ1-1
clone_size: NA
d_call: NA
v_call: TRBV7-3
cdr3_aa: CASRFDLATEAFF
cdr3_nt: TGTGCCAGCAGATTCGACCTGGCCACTGAAGCTTTCTTT

j_call: TRBJ1-5
clone_size: NA
d_call: TRBD1
v_call: TRBV2
cdr3_aa: CASSPRDRVWQPQHF
cdr3_nt: TGTGCCAGCAGTCCTAGAGACAGGGTATGGCAGCCCCAGCATTTT

j_call: TRBJ1-2
clone_size: once
d_call: NA
v_call: TRBV5-6
cdr3_aa: CASSLGESNYGYTF
cdr3_nt: TGTGCCAGCAGCTTGGGGGAGTCCAACTATGGCTACACCTTC

j_call: TRBJ2-1
clone_size: few
d_call: NA
v_call: TRBV5-6
cdr3_aa: CASSLGAYNEQFF
cdr3_nt: TGTGCCAGCAGCTTGGGGGCCTACAATGAGCAGTTCTTC

j_call: TRBJ2-7
clone_size: NA
d_call: TRBD1
v_call: TRBV7-9
cdr3_aa: CASSPQGAYEQYF
cdr3_nt: TGTGCCAGCAGCCCCCAGGGGGCCTACGAGCAGTACTTC

j_call: TRBJ1-4
clone_size: NA
d_call: TRBD1
v_call: TRBV7-9
cdr3_aa: CASSLDREATNEKLFF
cdr3_nt: TGTGCCAGCAGCCTCGACAGGGAGGCAACTAATGAAAAACTGTTTTTT

j_call: TRBJ2-7
clone_size: NA
d_call: NA
v_call: TRBV27
cdr3_aa: CASRPLSAYEQYF
cdr3_nt: TGTGCCAGCAGACCACTGTCTGCTTACGAGCAGTACTTC

j_call: TRBJ1-1
clone_size: NA
d_call: NA
v_call: TRBV10-3
cdr3_aa: CAISELGRGTEAFF
cdr3_nt: TGTGCCATCAGTGAGCTGGGGCGGGGCACTGAAGCTTTCTTT

j_call: TRBJ2-2
clone_size: NA
d_call: TRBD1
v_call: TRBV7-9
cdr3_aa: CASSTDRGRTGELFF
cdr3_nt: TGTGCCAGCAGCACGGACAGGGGGCGGACCGGGGAGCTGTTTTTT

j_call: TRBJ1-1
clone_size: NA
d_call: TRBD1
v_call: TRBV6-6
cdr3_aa: CASSPGTGGMNTEAFF
cdr3_nt: TGTGCCAGCAGCCCCGGGACAGGGGGAATGAACACTGAAGCTTTCTTT

j_call: TRBJ1-4
clone_size: NA
d_call: TRBD1
v_call: TRBV19
cdr3_aa: CASIGSGTGGEKLFF
cdr3_nt: TGTGCCAGTATCGGCTCCGGGACAGGGGGTGAAAAACTGTTTTTT

j_call: TRBJ2-1
clone_size: NA
d_call: NA
v_call: TRBV30
cdr3_aa: CAWISGGNEQFF
cdr3_nt: TGTGCCTGGATTTCAGGAGGCAATGAGCAGTTCTTC

j_call: TRBJ1-2
clone_size: NA
d_call: NA
v_call: TRBV4-1
cdr3_aa: CASSQVQGGANYGYTF
cdr3_nt: TGCGCCAGCAGCCAAGTGCAGGGAGGTGCTAACTATGGCTACACCTTC

j_call: TRBJ2-2
clone_size: NA
d_call: NA
v_call: TRBV28
cdr3_aa: CASSLSIRRGTGELFF
cdr3_nt: TGTGCCAGCAGTTTATCAATCCGGAGGGGGACCGGGGAGCTGTTTTTT

j_call: TRBJ2-1
clone_size: NA
d_call: NA
v_call: TRBV29-1
cdr3_aa: CSVEGPVDGPQSNEQFF
cdr3_nt: TGCAGCGTTGAAGGTCCCGTTGACGGCCCCCAGAGCAATGAGCAGTTCTTC

j_call: TRBJ2-2
clone_size: NA
d_call: NA
v_call: TRBV19
cdr3_aa: CASTPWAGENTGELFF
cdr3_nt: TGTGCCAGTACTCCATGGGCAGGAGAGAACACCGGGGAGCTGTTTTTT

j_call: TRBJ1-5
clone_size: once
d_call: NA
v_call: TRBV7-2
cdr3_aa: CASSPLDGSNQPQHF
cdr3_nt: TGTGCCAGCAGCCCCCTGGACGGATCCAATCAGCCCCAGCATTTT

j_call: TRBJ1-1
clone_size: NA
d_call: TRBD1
v_call: TRBV5-6
cdr3_aa: CASSLVGQAGRNTEAFF
cdr3_nt: TGTGCCAGCAGCTTGGTCGGACAGGCTGGACGGAACACTGAAGCTTTCTTT

j_call: TRBJ2-3
clone_size: NA
d_call: NA
v_call: TRBV29-1
cdr3_aa: CSVEGLSTDTQYF
cdr3_nt: TGCAGCGTTGAGGGGCTGAGCACAGATACGCAGTATTTT

j_call: TRBJ2-5
clone_size: NA
d_call: NA
v_call: TRBV5-1
cdr3_aa: CASSLQLTGKGETQYF
cdr3_nt: TGCGCCAGCAGCTTGCAATTGACGGGGAAAGGAGAGACCCAGTACTTC

j_call: TRBJ1-2
clone_size: NA
d_call: NA
v_call: TRBV4-1
cdr3_aa: CASSQDGSGVWGYTF
cdr3_nt: TGCGCCAGCAGCCAAGATGGAAGCGGGGTCTGGGGCTACACCTTC

j_call: TRBJ1-3
clone_size: once
d_call: NA
v_call: TRBV9
cdr3_aa: CASSTGGNTIYF
cdr3_nt: TGTGCCAGCAGTACGGGGGGAAACACCATATATTTT

j_call: TRBJ2-3
clone_size: NA
d_call: NA
v_call: TRBV7-2
cdr3_aa: CARQLGDTQYF
cdr3_nt: TGTGCCAGACAGCTTGGGGATACGCAGTATTTT